This T cell receptor beta chain comes out of a study of response to subunit inactivated influenza vaccine. Each CDR3 protein is one row after TCRdb ran MiXCR on the RT-PCR reads. Among more than 450,000 distinct CDR3 sequences listed, approximately 10% were seen once. The CDR3 is 13 residues long. The V gene's germline CDR1 is KGHSH and CDR2 LQKENI. V shed 2 bases and J shed 10 bases, with 12 bases lying between them. This clonotype was picked up a small number of times. The data were also submitted as part of a second study, on T cells expressing NK-cell markers. That investigation notes: 5'RACE template switching built TCR beta cDNA with unique molecular identifiers.

This receptor was identified in a man aged 45-65 years who received an inactivated influenza vaccine. Specimen: PBMCs from blood, collected on the day of vaccination. The rearrangement links TRBV18 to TRBJ2-1; perhaps TRBD1 as D (5 bases). As DNA, the CDR3 is TGTGCCAGCTCACCAAGCAGGGTAAGGGAGCAGTTCTTC. The encoded protein is CASSPSRVREQFF.